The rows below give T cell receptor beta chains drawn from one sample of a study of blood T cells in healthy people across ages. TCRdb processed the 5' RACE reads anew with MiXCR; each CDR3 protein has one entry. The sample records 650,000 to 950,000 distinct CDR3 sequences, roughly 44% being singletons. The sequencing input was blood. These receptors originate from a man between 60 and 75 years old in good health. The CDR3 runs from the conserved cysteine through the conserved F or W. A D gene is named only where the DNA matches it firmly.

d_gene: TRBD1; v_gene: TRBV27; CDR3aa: CASRPWTGGIETQYF
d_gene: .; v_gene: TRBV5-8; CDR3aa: CASSDDRRQWDEQYF
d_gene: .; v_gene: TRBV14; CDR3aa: CASSQERAAGANVLTF
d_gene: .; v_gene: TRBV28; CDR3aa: CASTRQEGWADTQYF
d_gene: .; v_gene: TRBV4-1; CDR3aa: CASSQDGNNEQFF
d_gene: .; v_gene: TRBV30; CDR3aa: CAWSVQGTEKLFF
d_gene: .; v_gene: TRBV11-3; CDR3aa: CASSFHRAYEQYF
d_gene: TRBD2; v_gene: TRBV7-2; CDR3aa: CASSLGGGGGRETQYF
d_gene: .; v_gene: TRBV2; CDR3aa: CASSDPRTHGGYTF
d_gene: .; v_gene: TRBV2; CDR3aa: CASSDAGSGYGYTF
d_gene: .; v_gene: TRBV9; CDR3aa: CTSSVGGGSGHEQFF
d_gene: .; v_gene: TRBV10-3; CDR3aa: CAISETGQNYSEQFF
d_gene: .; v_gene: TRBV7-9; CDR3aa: CASSAQGNQPQHF
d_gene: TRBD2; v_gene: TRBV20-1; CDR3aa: CSGTSDPYEQYF
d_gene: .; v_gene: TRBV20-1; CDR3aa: CSARDFLGPGEQYF
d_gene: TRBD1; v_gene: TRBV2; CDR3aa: CASSDRTGKNEQYF
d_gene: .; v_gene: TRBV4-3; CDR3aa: CASSQGFGFTGSEQYF
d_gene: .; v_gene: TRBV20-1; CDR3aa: CSARGPGISYNEQFF
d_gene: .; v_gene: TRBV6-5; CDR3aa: CASSGHTYEQYF
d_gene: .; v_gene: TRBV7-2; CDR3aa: CASSFGFGEQFF
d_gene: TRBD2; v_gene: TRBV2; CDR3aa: CASSARTSGVEQFF
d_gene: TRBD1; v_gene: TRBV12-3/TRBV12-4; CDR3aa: CASSPGRGRVDTQYF
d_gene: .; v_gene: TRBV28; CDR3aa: CASSLSPGRTDTQYF
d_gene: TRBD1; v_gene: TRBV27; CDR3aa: CASSLRRDRVSNSPLHF
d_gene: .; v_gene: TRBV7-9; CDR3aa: CASSLDVSLAKNIQYF
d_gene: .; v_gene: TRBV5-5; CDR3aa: CASSLDWGFTDTQYF
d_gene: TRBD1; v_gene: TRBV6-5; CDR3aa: CASSVDRAYNEQFF
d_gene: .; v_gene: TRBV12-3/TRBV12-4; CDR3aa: CASSFRLGAGKNTGELFF
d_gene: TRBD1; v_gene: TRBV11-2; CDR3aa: CASSLGDRVVHEQYF
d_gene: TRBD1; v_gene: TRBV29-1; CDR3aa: CSAKDRVAEAFF
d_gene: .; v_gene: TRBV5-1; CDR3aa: CASSLAQGSPEQCF
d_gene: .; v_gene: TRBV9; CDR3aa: CASSLDTRSPGELFF
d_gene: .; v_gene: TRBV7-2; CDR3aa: CASSSRGYASEETQYF
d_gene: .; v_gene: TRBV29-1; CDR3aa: CSVGAGRNYGYTF
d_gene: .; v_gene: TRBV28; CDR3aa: CASSSTQGRIYGYTF
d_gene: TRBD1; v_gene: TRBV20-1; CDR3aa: CSARDRGRGEKLFF